Listed below are T cell receptor beta chains from one sample, sequenced in a study of shared clonotypes between healthy human individuals. TCRdb's table, derived via immunoSEQ multiplex PCR, lists solely in-frame clones and lacks some. The repertoire holds over a million clones, with about 96% as singletons. Sequenced input: naive CD4+ T cells sorted from blood. These receptors were taken from a man aged 25 to 40 in good health. The conserved cysteine and the conserved F or W are not part of the CDR3 here. Each record gives: clone size, V gene, CDR3 protein. Size is stated for part of the rows, as once, few or many counts, or as a class when the clone is expanded.

NA TRBV7-3 ASSVNGLRYRGTSGANVLT
NA TRBV19 ASTGFDKNIQY
NA TRBV5-1 ASSLEPSGLSTDTQY
NA TRBV27 ASRLRGTGSYNEQF
NA TRBV5-4 ASSPGQNNEQF
NA TRBV25-1 ASSESPSSGANVLT
NA TRBV6-1 ASSLRNTEAF
NA TRBV5-1 ASSLRLRANTGELF
once TRBV29-1 SVLGGATNEKLF
NA TRBV6-1 ASSERRVGETQY
NA TRBV7-8 ASRQFQGSTEAF
NA TRBV27 ASSLSGTGVGDYGYT
NA TRBV5-6 ASSLGAAGERQETQY
NA TRBV18 ASSTQRSGVGTQY
NA TRBV10-3 AVGQGASEAF
NA TRBV5-4 ASSPSGTGNTEAF
NA TRBV28 ASRRQVGEKLF
NA TRBV18 ASSPGTAEQY
NA TRBV2 ASIATALGKLF
NA TRBV11-2 ASSHGLAGDGELF
few TRBV30 AWSVSVNQPQH
NA TRBV6-6 ASSYGVPKETQY
once TRBV18 ASSPGQGASTEAF
NA TRBV14 ASSLTNEKLF
NA TRBV4-2 ASSRTSGSSYNEQF
NA TRBV2 ASTTNTEAF
once TRBV28 ASSRYRRYEQY
NA TRBV7-9 ASSSGLAGDLIGTDTQY